These 29 T cell receptor beta chains share one sample of origin, sequenced in a study of shared clonotypes between healthy human individuals. TCRdb's copy holds only in-frame clones and misses some; the assay was immunoSEQ multiplex PCR. The sample gives roughly 1,500,000 clones, 98% of which show up once; 0.36% is in the top ten. The sequenced sample was naive CD4+ T cells sorted from blood. Subset in this sample: CD45RA+ positively selected. Source of these receptors: a man aged 30-40 years in good health.

The CDR3 bases are TGCGCCAGCAGCCAAGTGGCCAATGAGCAGTTCTTC. It is translated as CASSQVANEQFF. The chain couples TRBV4-1 to TRBJ2-1, with D uncertain. CDR3 length equals 12 residues. V lost 1 base and J 6 bases, leaving 4 bases between the germline ends. Germline CDR1 is MGHRA and CDR2 is YSYEKL.

The V gene is TRBV10-3, the J gene TRBJ2-7, with D possibly being TRBD2 (6 bases). Germline V gene data show CDR1 as ENHRY and CDR2 as SYGVKD. V was trimmed by 3 bases and J by 5 bases, leaving 14 bases between them. This CDR3 is built from 14 residues. For the CDR3, the DNA is TGTGCCATCAGTGATTGGCGGCGGGACGACGAGCAGTACTTC. Its translation: CAISDWRRDDEQYF.

The V gene is TRBV23-1, the J gene TRBJ2-7; 11 positions match TRBD2. TRBV23-1 is classed as an ORF, of uncertain function. The V and J ends lost 1 base and 1 base, in that order; junction bases with no gene match: 21. The CDR3 covers 22 residues. This chain's CDR3 is CASSQWRIGEPNPSGRSYEQYF. The CDR3 bases are TGCGCCAGCAGTCAATGGCGGATTGGGGAACCAAACCCTAGCGGGAGGTCCTACGAGCAGTACTTC.

The chain links TRBV6-6 to TRBJ1-1, with 7 bases lining up with TRBD1. The germline gives CDR1 MNHNY, CDR2 SVGAGI (reference sequence). V was clipped by 5 bases and J by 2 bases; unmatched bases: 8. This CDR3 spans 15 amino acids. CDR3 nucleotide sequence: TGTGCCAGCAGTCCCGACAGGGTAATAAACACTGAAGCTTTCTTT. Its translation: CASSPDRVINTEAFF.

V usage is TRBV11-3 and J usage is TRBJ2-1; 11 bases line up with TRBD2. This CDR3 has 15 residues. Germline lookup yields CDR1 SGHNT and CDR2 YENEEA. Unmatched junction bases numbered 7, after V lost 3 bases and J lost 9 bases. The CDR3 reads CASSFSGLAAGEQFF. In DNA, the CDR3 is TGTGCCAGCAGCTTCTCGGGACTAGCGGCCGGTGAGCAGTTCTTC.

The chain couples TRBV5-1 to TRBJ2-3; D remains unclear. Trimming removed 0 bases from V and 1 base from J, with 21 bases in between. Per the germline V gene, CDR1 is SGHRS and CDR2 is YFSETQ. The CDR3 is 19 amino acids. The CDR3 spells CASSLGSGLGGLRTDTQYF. CDR3 sequence (DNA): TGCGCCAGCAGCTTGGGATCGGGTTTAGGTGGGCTTCGCACAGATACGCAGTATTTT.

The chain joins TRBV5-1 to TRBJ2-2, with 8 bases identical to TRBD2. The trim removed 0 bases at V and 8 bases at J, leaving 3 bases unmatched. Germline values: CDR1 SGHRS, CDR2 YFSETQ. This CDR3 spans 14 amino acids. CDR3 nucleotide sequence: TGCGCCAGCAGCTTGGACGTAGCGGGAGGGGAGCTGTTTTTT. Translation: CASSLDVAGGELFF.

The chain recombines TRBV5-4 with TRBJ1-1; D is undetermined. The CDR3 contains 15 residues. The germline V gene encodes CDR1 SGHNT and CDR2 YYREEE (reference sequence). Trimming took off 4 bases at V and 1 base at J, with 14 bases between the two ends. The CDR3 bases are TGTGCCAGCAGCCCCCGGGGAGGACGGAACACTGAAGCTTTCTTT. This codes for CASSPRGGRNTEAFF.

This clone appeared a single time. This chain connects TRBV15 to TRBJ1-5; a weak D match, TRBD1 (5 bases). The CDR3 has 15 amino acids. The V gene's germline CDR1 is LNHNV and CDR2 YYDKDF (reference sequence). Trimming pared 1 base from V and 6 bases from J, leaving 13 bases between. The CDR3 loop is CATSRAGTGGQPQHF. The CDR3 DNA follows: TGTGCCACCAGCAGAGCGGGGACCGGGGGTCAGCCCCAGCATTTT.

V is TRBV7-9 and J is TRBJ2-1; 9 bases align to TRBD2. The CDR3 consists of 16 residues. Trimming removed 6 bases from V and 0 bases from J; junction bases left unmatched: 6. CDR1 and CDR2 from the germline V gene are SEHNR and FQNEAQ (reference sequence). The CDR3 region has the DNA TGTGCCAGCAGTTCTAGACTAGCGGCCTCCTACAATGAGCAGTTCTTC. The encoded protein is CASSSRLAASYNEQFF.

The chain has TRBV18 and TRBJ2-3; 10 bases match TRBD2. In germline, CDR1 is KGHSH, CDR2 LQKENI. The CDR3 runs to 16 residues. V lost 0 bases to trimming and J lost 6 bases; unmatched junction nucleotides: 6. Here the CDR3 reads CASSPPSGRAGDTQYF. In nucleotides, the CDR3 is TGTGCCAGCTCACCACCGAGCGGGAGGGCCGGGGATACGCAGTATTTT.

The rearrangement joins TRBV7-9 to TRBJ2-7; maybe TRBD2 (6 bases). Trimming pared 5 bases from V and 2 bases from J, leaving 10 bases between. This CDR3 region has 13 residues. The germline V gene encodes CDR1 SEHNR and CDR2 FQNEAQ (reference sequence). CDR3 amino acids: CASSPRTTYEQYF. The CDR3 DNA reads as TGTGCCAGCAGCCCCCGGACTACCTACGAGCAGTACTTC.

This chain connects TRBV19 to TRBJ2-7; 7 bases match TRBD2. Trimming removed 3 bases from V and 4 bases from J; junction bases left unmatched: 9. Germline CDR1 and CDR2: LNHDA and SQIVND (reference sequence). The CDR3 has 15 residues. The CDR3, as DNA: TGTGCCAGTAGTATTTCGATAGCGGGTCATTACGAGCAGTACTTC. Translating gives CASSISIAGHYEQYF.

CDR3 DNA: TGTGCCAGCAGTAATAGCGGGAGGATACTAGGAGAGCAGTACTTC. This translates into CASSNSGRILGEQYF. J is TRBJ2-7 and V is TRBV28, with 10 nucleotides matching TRBD2. Trimming took 5 bases from V and 7 from J; bases not matched to a gene: 11. Germline assignment: CDR1 MDHEN and CDR2 SYDVKM. This CDR3 has 15 amino acids.

The chain carries TRBV19 and TRBJ2-3, with no clear D. Per the germline V gene, CDR1 is LNHDA and CDR2 is SQIVND (reference sequence). CDR3 length: 13 residues. V was pared by 1 base and J by 3 bases, with 5 bases between. The CDR3 bases are TGTGCCAGTAGTATAGGGGTGACAGATACGCAGTATTTT. Translation gives CASSIGVTDTQYF.

About this clone: This specimen includes other DNA sequences encoding the same CDR3. The chain has TRBV5-4 and TRBJ1-1; 9 bases map to TRBD1. CDR3 length: 15 residues. Germline V lookup: CDR1 SGHNT, CDR2 YYREEE (reference sequence). The ends lost 5 bases at V and 1 base at J; junction bases unmatched: 6. The CDR3 spells CASSTPGQGNTEAFF. The DNA of the CDR3 is TGTGCCAGCAGTACGCCGGGACAGGGGAACACTGAAGCTTTCTTT.

V is TRBV4-3 and J is TRBJ2-2; 12 nucleotides agree with TRBD2. The CDR3 is made up of 14 amino acids. Germline assignment: CDR1 LGHNA and CDR2 YSLEER. Trimming at V came to 3 bases and at J to 8 bases, leaving 1 base not matched to a gene. CDR3 protein: CASSQTSGSGELFF. For the CDR3, the DNA is TGCGCCAGCAGCCAGACTAGCGGGAGTGGGGAGCTGTTTTTT.

The chain is built from TRBV29-1 and TRBJ2-4; 8 nucleotides line up with TRBD2. The V gene end was trimmed by 3 bases and the J gene end by 6 bases; junction bases not matched to a gene: 4. Germline V lookup: CDR1 SQVTM, CDR2 ANQGSEA. The CDR3 contains 13 residues. In DNA form, the CDR3 reads TGCAGCGTTGAGTCGCTAGCGGGAAACATTCAGTACTTC. Amino acid sequence: CSVESLAGNIQYF.

The rearrangement joins TRBV5-4 to TRBJ2-7, with a possible D match to TRBD2 (6 bases). Trimming removed 0 bases from V and 8 bases from J, with 9 bases in between. Germline values: CDR1 SGHNT, CDR2 YYREEE (reference sequence). The CDR3 covers 12 residues. The CDR3 DNA reads TGTGCCAGCAGCTTGGAGGAGGGACAGCAGTACTTC. It specifies CASSLEEGQQYF.

The chain employs TRBV19 and TRBJ2-2, with 7 bases that match TRBD1. This CDR3 is 16 amino acids long. V lost 3 bases, J lost 0 bases, and 4 bases stayed unmatched. Germline V gives CDR1 LNHDA, CDR2 SQIVND (reference sequence). In nucleotides, the CDR3 is TGTGCCAGTAGTATTCTTACAGGGGCGAACACCGGGGAGCTGTTTTTT. This gives the protein CASSILTGANTGELFF.

The chain uses TRBV28 and TRBJ1-5; TRBD1 might be the D (6 bases). Germline CDR1 MDHEN, CDR2 SYDVKM. V was cut by 3 bases and J by 3 bases, with 12 bases left in between. There are 15 residues in the CDR3. CDR3 in amino acids: CASSFSGAPNQPQHF. CDR3 nucleotide sequence: TGTGCCAGCAGTTTTTCAGGGGCACCCAATCAGCCCCAGCATTTT.

The chain combines TRBV2 with TRBJ2-2; no firm D call. Germline-derived CDR1 and CDR2 are SNHLY and FYNNEI. V was cut by 4 bases and J by 0 bases, with 9 bases left in between. The CDR3 totals 15 residues. CDR3 nucleotides: TGTGCCAGCAGTGTAGTAGAATCGAACACCGGGGAGCTGTTTTTT. Protein product: CASSVVESNTGELFF.

The chain links TRBV7-7 to TRBJ2-7; TRBD2 agrees at 7 bases. CDR1 SSHAT and CDR2 FNYEAQ come from the germline V gene (reference sequence). V dropped 5 bases and J dropped 6; count of bases not matched to a gene: 7. This CDR3 is built from 13 residues. DNA for the CDR3: TGTGCCAGCAGCCCCCAGACGGGGGGCGAGCAGTACTTC. Its translation: CASSPQTGGEQYF.

V usage is TRBV11-2 and J usage is TRBJ2-1; no reliable D call. The CDR3 has 13 residues. V lost 1 base and J lost 9, with 10 bases in between. CDR1 is SGHAT, CDR2 FQNNGV, per germline. In DNA form, the CDR3 reads TGTGCCAGCAGCTTAGCCTTGCTGGGTGAGCAGTTCTTC. Residues: CASSLALLGEQFF.

In this sample, this clone turned up once. This chain joins TRBV7-9 and TRBJ2-7; D gene uncertain. V was shortened by 4 bases and J by 5 bases, with 6 bases between the two germline ends. Germline values: CDR1 SEHNR, CDR2 FQNEAQ (reference sequence). The CDR3 runs to 11 residues. The CDR3 sequence: CASSWGDEQYF. In DNA form, the CDR3 reads TGTGCCAGCAGCTGGGGTGACGAGCAGTACTTC.

The gene calls are TRBV5-6 and TRBJ1-5, with 9 bases fitting TRBD1. The CDR3 extends over 17 amino acids. The trim removed 1 base at V and 0 bases at J, leaving 5 bases unmatched. Germline V gene lookup returns CDR1 SGHDT and CDR2 YYEEEE. In nucleotides, the CDR3 is TGTGCCAGCAGCTTGAACACAGGGGGCGTTAGCAATCAGCCCCAGCATTTT. Its translation: CASSLNTGGVSNQPQHF.

This rearrangement joins TRBV2 to TRBJ1-2; the D is unclear. Germline CDR1 SNHLY, CDR2 FYNNEI. V gave up 8 bases and J gave up 5 bases, with 21 bases separating them. The length of the CDR3 is 15 residues. The chain's CDR3 is CASGPYIGSTYGYTF. CDR3 in DNA: TGTGCCAGCGGCCCCTACATAGGGTCTACTTATGGCTACACCTTC.

This clone was seen a single time. The chain couples TRBV5-4 to TRBJ2-7, with TRBD2 matching 14 bases. Per germline, CDR1 SGHNT and CDR2 YYREEE (reference sequence). There are 17 residues in the CDR3. Trimming cost V 2 bases and J 2 bases; bases outside gene matches: 6. The CDR3 protein is CASSFGTSGSGAYEQYF. In nucleotides, the CDR3 is TGTGCCAGCAGCTTTGGGACTAGCGGGAGTGGGGCCTACGAGCAGTACTTC.

The chain is built from TRBV18 and TRBJ2-1; D tentatively reads TRBD1 or TRBD2 (6 bases each). The germline gives CDR1 KGHSH, CDR2 LQKENI. Trimming removed 3 bases at V and 7 bases at J, with 13 bases between. CDR3 size: 14 residues. As DNA, the CDR3 is TGTGCCAGCTCACCTGGGTCGGGGGCGAATGAGCAGTTCTTC. Translating it yields CASSPGSGANEQFF.